A selection of T cell receptor beta chains follows, all from one sample in a study of T-cell memory formation after mild COVID-19. TCRdb fed the 5' RACE reads into MiXCR, producing one record per CDR3 protein. The sample gives around 250,000 distinct CDR3 sequences, roughly 14% of which show up once; 2.1% is in the top ten. Source material: PBMCs or a T cell subset sorted from them (not recorded which). The receptors originated from an adult woman who had mild COVID-19 (a few samples of this study predate the infection). Cell type and time point are not known. CDR3s include the opening cysteine and the closing phenylalanine or tryptophan. Each record gives: J gene, V gene, D gene, clone size, CDR3 protein, CDR3 DNA. A D gene is named only where the DNA matches it firmly. Only some rows state a clone size, as once, few, many or a class for expanded clones.

>TRBJ2-1|TRBV18|NA|NA
CASSPVRRGHNEQFF
TGTGCCAGCTCCCCCGTTAGGAGGGGGCACAATGAGCAGTTCTTC
>TRBJ2-3|TRBV27|TRBD2|NA
CASSFSLGGATDTQYF
TGTGCCAGCAGTTTCTCCCTCGGGGGGGCCACAGATACGCAGTATTTT
>TRBJ2-6|TRBV7-3|TRBD2|few
CASSLTPGLAVPGANVLTF
TGTGCCAGCAGCTTAACGCCGGGACTAGCGGTACCTGGGGCCAACGTCCTGACTTTC
>TRBJ1-1|TRBV12-3/TRBV12-4|TRBD1|NA
CASSPRQGTNTEAFF
TGTGCCAGCAGCCCTAGACAGGGGACGAACACTGAAGCTTTCTTT
>TRBJ2-1|TRBV28|TRBD2|NA
CASSLRGDREQFF
TGTGCCAGCAGTTTACGGGGGGACCGCGAGCAGTTCTTC
>TRBJ2-7|TRBV7-2|TRBD2|few
CASSSISGSVYEQYF
TGTGCCAGCAGCTCAATCAGCGGGAGTGTCTACGAGCAGTACTTC
>TRBJ2-3|TRBV5-1|TRBD2|few
CASSSLAGGPSADTQYF
TGCGCCAGCAGCTCCTTAGCGGGGGGGCCATCTGCAGATACGCAGTATTTT
>TRBJ2-6|TRBV5-1|NA|NA
CASTPKGPGANVLTF
TGCGCCAGCACGCCCAAGGGTCCTGGGGCCAACGTCCTGACTTTC
>TRBJ1-4|TRBV5-1|NA|NA
CASSRQGRGEKLFF
TGCGCCAGCAGCCGGCAGGGGCGAGGGGAAAAACTGTTTTTT
>TRBJ1-1|TRBV7-9|NA|many
CASSLAGRGITEAFF
TGTGCCAGCAGCTTAGCGGGCAGGGGTATCACTGAAGCTTTCTTT
>TRBJ2-7|TRBV5-1|TRBD2|NA
CASSLVLAGSYEQYF
TGCGCCAGCAGCTTGGTACTAGCGGGATCCTACGAGCAGTACTTC
>TRBJ1-2|TRBV3-1|TRBD1|NA
CASRQGPNYGYTF
TGTGCCAGCCGACAGGGGCCCAACTATGGCTACACCTTC
>TRBJ2-7|TRBV5-6|TRBD1|few
CASTIPGGQGAGEQYF
TGTGCCAGCACCATACCCGGGGGACAGGGGGCAGGCGAGCAGTACTTC
>TRBJ2-5|TRBV4-1|NA|NA
CASSLQWGSTQETQYF
TGCGCCAGCAGCCTGCAATGGGGGTCTACCCAAGAGACCCAGTACTTC
>TRBJ2-4|TRBV15|NA|many
CATSRANDIQYF
TGTGCCACCAGCAGAGCTAACGACATTCAGTACTTC
>TRBJ2-7|TRBV5-1|TRBD1|NA
CASSQGQDTSEQYF
TGCGCCAGCAGCCAGGGACAGGATACCTCTGAGCAGTACTTC
>TRBJ2-1|TRBV15|TRBD2|many
CATSRFGLAGLNEQFF
TGTGCCACCAGCAGATTCGGACTAGCGGGGCTTAATGAGCAGTTCTTC
>TRBJ2-1|TRBV30|TRBD2|NA
CAWSPGLAAYNEQFF
TGTGCCTGGAGTCCGGGACTAGCGGCCTACAATGAGCAGTTCTTC
>TRBJ2-7|TRBV29-1|NA|few
CSVELWDSPYEQYF
TGCAGCGTTGAGTTGTGGGACTCGCCCTACGAGCAGTACTTC
>TRBJ2-1|TRBV11-2|NA|few
CASSLGNHNEQFF
TGTGCCAGCAGCTTAGGTAACCACAATGAGCAGTTCTTC
>TRBJ2-7|TRBV20-1|NA|NA
CSARAEGLYEQYF
TGCAGTGCTAGAGCGGAAGGTCTCTACGAGCAGTACTTC
>TRBJ2-3|TRBV5-6|TRBD2|few
CASSTSGSRDTQYF
TGTGCCAGCAGCACTAGCGGGAGCCGGGATACGCAGTATTTT
>TRBJ1-2|TRBV7-9|NA|few
CASSLVMGDGYTF
TGTGCCAGCAGCTTAGTTATGGGAGATGGCTACACCTTC
>TRBJ2-3|TRBV28|NA|NA
CASSLRLGDTQYF
TGTGCCAGCAGTTTGAGACTGGGAGATACGCAGTATTTT
>TRBJ2-1|TRBV2|NA|few
CASSEALGTYNEQFF
TGTGCCAGCAGTGAAGCGCTTGGGACCTACAATGAGCAGTTCTTC
>TRBJ1-5|TRBV20-1|NA|NA
CSAVVGNQPQHF
TGCAGTGCTGTAGTAGGGAATCAGCCCCAGCATTTT
>TRBJ1-1|TRBV7-9|NA|NA
CASSFSTRGDTEAFF
TGTGCCAGCAGCTTTAGTACCCGGGGTGATACTGAAGCTTTCTTT
>TRBJ1-5|TRBV12-3/TRBV12-4|NA|NA
CASSLRRLGGLRTNQPQHF
TGTGCCAGCAGTTTACGACGTTTGGGGGGACTTAGGACCAATCAGCCCCAGCATTTT
>TRBJ2-1|TRBV7-8|TRBD2|few
CASAAGSHYNEQFF
TGTGCCAGCGCAGCGGGGAGTCATTACAATGAGCAGTTCTTC
>TRBJ2-7|TRBV15|NA|NA
CATSRDLWDIYEQYF
TGTGCCACCAGCAGAGATCTCTGGGACATCTACGAGCAGTACTTC
>TRBJ2-3|TRBV2|NA|NA
CASRGQGGKDTQYF
TGTGCCAGCAGAGGACAGGGAGGGAAAGATACGCAGTATTTT
>TRBJ2-1|TRBV18|TRBD1|few
CASSADRDQQFF
TGTGCCAGCTCAGCCGACAGGGATCAACAGTTCTTC
>TRBJ2-7|TRBV4-1|NA|NA
CASSQDQRVNEQYF
TGCGCCAGCAGCCAAGATCAGCGCGTCAACGAGCAGTACTTC
>TRBJ1-2|TRBV20-1|NA|NA
CSARPGDGYYGYTF
TGCAGTGCTAGGCCTGGGGACGGATACTATGGCTACACCTTC
>TRBJ2-1|TRBV10-2|TRBD2|few
CASSESRTSGGDEQFF
TGCGCCAGCAGTGAGTCGCGGACTAGCGGGGGAGATGAGCAGTTCTTC
>TRBJ1-2|TRBV11-2|NA|NA
CASSLDSRVGYTF
TGTGCCAGCAGCTTAGATTCCAGGGTGGGCTACACCTTC
>TRBJ2-3|TRBV6-1|NA|few
CALTGSTDTQYF
TGTGCTTTGACAGGCAGCACAGATACGCAGTATTTT
>TRBJ1-3|TRBV12-3/TRBV12-4|NA|NA
CASSLWEASGNTIYF
TGTGCCAGCAGTTTATGGGAGGCGTCTGGAAACACCATATATTTT
>TRBJ1-6|TRBV7-8|NA|NA
CASSLGIGMGNSPLHF
TGTGCCAGCAGCTTAGGGATTGGGATGGGCAATTCACCCCTCCACTTT
>TRBJ1-5|TRBV30|TRBD1|NA
CAWSGDSRSHNQPQHF
TGTGCCTGGAGTGGGGACAGTCGGAGTCACAATCAGCCCCAGCATTTT
>TRBJ2-5|TRBV6-5|NA|many
CASSYAGKETQYF
TGTGCCAGCAGTTACGCAGGGAAAGAGACCCAGTACTTC
>TRBJ2-3|TRBV9|NA|NA
CASSFGRSSQSTDTQYF
TGTGCCAGCAGCTTCGGTCGGTCGTCCCAAAGCACAGATACGCAGTATTTT